The clone carrying this T cell receptor beta chain was detected ten times or more. This record comes from a study of T cells in Graves' hyperthyroidism and ophthalmopathy. There were TCR beta CDR3 regions amplified from RNA transcripts. A first-round RT-PCR of the TCR CDR3 used the HTBI primer set. Using its own MiXCR run on the multiplex PCR reads, TCRdb lists one record per CDR3 protein. The table records about 270,000 distinct CDR3 sequences, around 22% of them present only once. Trimming left V 8 bases short and J 9 bases short, with 17 bases between. Germline CDR1 is MNHEY and CDR2 is SMNVEV (reference sequence). The length of the CDR3 is 13 residues.

The clonotype was recovered from a man aged 25-45 years with Graves' ophthalmopathy. Material for sequencing was blood. J is TRBJ1-5 and V is TRBV27, with TRBD1 as a possible D gene (6 bases). The CDR3: CASSLGGSLPQHF. The CDR3 region has the DNA TGTGCCAGCTCGTTGGGGGGCTCGCTGCCCCAGCATTTT.